The sample holds one count of the clone carrying this T cell receptor (beta chain). Participants' own reports of clinical history determined their cohort assignment. Two negative PCRs, clearance, or symptom resolution characterized the recovered Cohort 3 donors. Data came from immunoSEQ multiplex PCR; TCRdb stores just in-frame clones and leaves some out. This table holds 300,000 to 350,000 clones, 80% to 90% found once. The record originates from a study of blood T cell repertoires in COVID-19. Germline CDR1 and CDR2: LGHDT and YNNKEL (reference sequence). The CDR3 totals 18 residues. V lost 4 bases and J 0 bases, leaving 19 bases between the germline ends.

V and J are TRBV3-1 (or the pseudogene TRBV3-2) and TRBJ1-3; tentative D call: TRBD1 (5 bases). Sequenced: PBMCs or T cells enriched from blood (not recorded which). The receptor's source is a man aged 30 to 45 who had recovered from COVID-19. CDR3 residues: CASSPSATGTGSGNTIYF. The CDR3, as DNA: TGTGCCAGCAGCCCGAGCGCAACCGGGACTGGCTCTGGAAACACCATATATTTT.